This TCR beta chain is from a study of molecular identifiers for immune sequencing clone quantification. Germline V gene data show CDR1 as SEHNR and CDR2 as FQNEAQ (reference sequence). Trimming shortened V by 4 bases and J by 2 bases, and 8 bases separated the two germline ends. The CDR3 length is 13 residues. TCRdb processed the PCR reads anew with MiXCR; each CDR3 protein has one entry. The table lists 10,000 to 12,000 distinct CDR3 sequences, 21% of them singletons. Sorted cell numbers of about 17,000 to 1,100,000, with 10%, 30% or 50% RNA, served as input for naive CD8 libraries. A CD8+CD4-CCR7+CD45RA+ phenotype served as the sorting definition for naive CD8 T cells. This clonotype is medium-sized in the sample.

The rearrangement joins TRBV7-9 to TRBJ1-1; D unresolved. What was sequenced was naive CD8+ T cells from blood, with Jurkat cell RNA spiked in. Subset reported: FACS-sorted CD8+CD4-CCR7+CD45RA+ naive T cells. The TCR originated in a human donor in good health. Some libraries in this study had Jurkat cell RNA spiked in. The CDR3 reads CASSYVSNTEAFF. The DNA of the CDR3 is TGTGCCAGCAGCTACGTGTCAAACACTGAAGCTTTCTTT.